This entry lists 23 T cell receptor beta chains sequenced from one sample in a study of T cell changes during pregnancy in multiple sclerosis. Profiled with immunoSEQ multiplex PCR; TCRdb holds only in-frame clones, not every one. The data contain 55,000 to 65,000 clones, roughly 92% of them singletons. The sample here was peripheral blood, taken in the second trimester of pregnancy. These receptors all stem from a female donor with multiple sclerosis, enrolled in a pregnancy study.

V gene TRBV7-2 combines with J gene TRBJ2-3; possibly TRBD2 for D (6 bases). Germline V gene lookup returns CDR1 SGHTA and CDR2 FQGNSA. The CDR3 spans 15 residues. The V gene lost 1 base and the J gene lost 6 bases, with 14 bases spanning the gap. CDR3 sequence (DNA): TGTGCCAGCAGCTTAGTGGGGACGGAGGGGGATACGCAGTATTTT. Translating gives CASSLVGTEGDTQYF.

The V and J genes are TRBV9 and TRBJ2-5; 8 bases fit TRBD1. Trimming removed 4 bases from V and 5 bases from J; junction bases left unmatched: 7. CDR3 length: 14 amino acids. Germline loops: CDR1 SGDLS, CDR2 YYNGEE. CDR3 DNA: TGTGCCAGCAGCCCCAGGACAGGGACTGAGACCCAGTACTTC. Translation: CASSPRTGTETQYF.

This chain connects TRBV28 to TRBJ2-1; 7 nucleotides align to TRBD2. Germline V gives CDR1 MDHEN, CDR2 SYDVKM. The trim removed 7 bases at V and 5 bases at J, leaving 14 bases unmatched. CDR3 length: 16 amino acids. CDR3: CASNLSGLLHDNEQFF. The CDR3 DNA sequence: TGTGCCAGCAACCTTAGCGGGCTCCTACATGACAATGAGCAGTTCTTC.

This clone was observed a single time. This chain joins TRBV4-3 and TRBJ2-3, with D uncertain. The CDR3 contains 16 residues. Germline CDR1 is LGHNA and CDR2 is YSLEER. Trimming left V 1 base short and J 0 bases short, with 11 bases between. In DNA form, the CDR3 reads TGCGCCAGCAGCCAAGTGCAGGAATTAAGCACAGATACGCAGTATTTT. Translated, it gives CASSQVQELSTDTQYF.

V is TRBV6-6 and J is TRBJ1-1; tentative D call: TRBD1 (5 bases). This CDR3 is built from 14 residues. CDR1 is MNHNY and CDR2 is SVGAGI in the germline V gene (reference sequence). Trimming stripped 2 bases from V and 1 base from J, with 8 bases between. The CDR3 loop reads CASSYPGGNTEAFF. The CDR3 bases are TGTGCCAGCAGTTACCCGGGGGGGAACACTGAAGCTTTCTTT.

V and J are TRBV7-8 and TRBJ2-5; no clear D. The CDR3 is 13 residues long. The V gene's germline CDR1 is SGHVS and CDR2 FQNEAQ. V gave up 4 bases and J gave up 5 bases, with 11 bases separating them. Here the CDR3 reads CASSYARWETQYF. CDR3 bases: TGTGCCAGCAGCTATGCGCGTTGGGAGACCCAGTACTTC.

The chain employs TRBV19 and TRBJ2-2; 14 nucleotides align to TRBD2. The V gene end was trimmed by 7 bases and the J gene end by 5 bases; junction bases not matched to a gene: 6. This CDR3 is built from 16 residues. Germline loops: CDR1 LNHDA, CDR2 SQIVND (reference sequence). CDR3 sequence: CASTQGLAGATGELFF. The CDR3 DNA sequence: TGTGCCAGTACCCAGGGACTAGCGGGAGCTACCGGGGAGCTGTTTTTT.

J is TRBJ2-7 and V is TRBV18, with D unclear. The V end lost 2 bases, the J end lost 2 bases, and 7 bases lay between the germline ends. This CDR3 region has 13 residues. Germline CDR1 is KGHSH and CDR2 is LQKENI. The CDR3 protein is CASSPIEAYEQYF. The CDR3, as DNA: TGTGCCAGCTCACCAATAGAAGCCTACGAGCAGTACTTC.

V and J are TRBV9 and TRBJ2-1, with 7 bases fitting TRBD2. CDR1 is SGDLS, CDR2 YYNGEE, per germline. V lost 4 bases, J lost 0 bases, and 1 base stayed unmatched. The CDR3 has 14 residues. The CDR3 nucleotides are TGTGCCAGCAGCCGCGGGAGCTCCTACAATGAGCAGTTCTTC. This gives the protein CASSRGSSYNEQFF.

The genes are TRBV18 and TRBJ2-1; 16 bases line up with TRBD2. V shed 3 bases, J shed 7 bases, and the junction held 6 bases outside the gene matches. The length of the CDR3 is 17 residues. CDR1 is KGHSH, CDR2 LQKENI, per germline. In nucleotides, the CDR3 is TGTGCCAGCTCACCTTTGGGACTAGCGGGAGGGCTGAATGAGCAGTTCTTC. Its translation is CASSPLGLAGGLNEQFF.

The chain is built from TRBV5-4 and TRBJ2-1, with a tentative D call TRBD2 (6 bases). The CDR3 is made up of 16 amino acids. Trimming shortened V by 2 bases and J by 0 bases, and 12 bases separated the two germline ends. Germline lookup yields CDR1 SGHNT and CDR2 YYREEE (reference sequence). The CDR3 reads CASSFGGRSSYNEQFF. In nucleotides, the CDR3 is TGTGCCAGCAGCTTTGGTGGGAGGAGCTCCTACAATGAGCAGTTCTTC.

The rearrangement links TRBV7-3 to TRBJ2-1, with 11 bases matching TRBD2. The trim removed 5 bases at V and 9 bases at J, leaving 9 bases unmatched. The CDR3 has 15 amino acids. The germline V gene has CDR1 SGHTA and CDR2 FQGTGA. The CDR3 sequence is CASSTIAGGQGEQFF. CDR3 DNA sequence: TGTGCCAGCAGCACCATAGCGGGAGGGCAAGGTGAGCAGTTCTTC.

The V gene is TRBV5-1, the J gene TRBJ1-1; TRBD1 agrees at 8 bases. The CDR3 sequence is 14 residues long. Germline V CDR1 and CDR2: SGHRS, YFSETQ. J was trimmed by 1 base and V by 7 bases; bases with no gene match: 6. CDR3 loop: CASSPDRGNTEAFF. The CDR3 DNA follows: TGCGCCAGCTCCCCCGACAGGGGGAACACTGAAGCTTTCTTT. The full variable domain, with the rest looked up from reference TRBV5-1 and TRBJ1-1, is KAGVTQTPRYLIKTRGQQVTLSCSPISGHRSVSWYQQTPGQGLQFLFEYFSETQRNKGNFPGRFSGRQFSNSRSEMNVSTLELGDSALYLCASSPDRGNTEAFFGQGTRLTVV.

This chain uses TRBV7-2 with TRBJ2-3, with D perhaps TRBD2 (6 bases). CDR1 SGHTA and CDR2 FQGNSA come from the germline V gene. The CDR3 runs to 16 residues. V dropped 1 base and J dropped 7 bases, with 18 bases sitting between them. CDR3 coding DNA: TGTGCCAGCAGCTTAGGCTTTGGGGGAGGCCCAAATACGCAGTATTTT. Its translation is CASSLGFGGGPNTQYF.

The J gene is TRBJ2-1, the V gene TRBV6-1; possibly TRBD1 for D (5 bases). Germline V gene data show CDR1 as MNHNS and CDR2 as SASEGT. V shed 5 bases and J shed 10 bases, with 9 bases lying between them. CDR3 size: 11 residues. For the CDR3, the DNA is TGTGCCAGCAGTTGGACACGGGAGCAGTTCTTC. Protein: CASSWTREQFF.

The rearrangement uses TRBV7-2 and TRBJ1-1; unclear D gene. Germline CDR1 and CDR2: SGHTA and FQGNSA. CDR3 length equals 13 residues. V was clipped by 4 bases and J by 1 base, with 7 bases between them. CDR3 protein: CASSSGPNTEAFF. CDR3 nucleotides: TGTGCCAGCAGCTCGGGTCCGAACACTGAAGCTTTCTTT.

This chain joins TRBV6-5 and TRBJ1-1; TRBD1 might be the D (6 bases). V was pared by 5 bases and J by 2 bases, with 12 bases between. Germline V lookup: CDR1 MNHEY, CDR2 SVGAGI. The CDR3 runs 14 residues. DNA of the CDR3: TGTGCCAGCAGTCCCCGACAGGAAAACACTGAAGCTTTCTTT. This sequence encodes CASSPRQENTEAFF.

The V call is TRBV19, the J call TRBJ2-1; 13 bases are a match to TRBD2. From germline, CDR1 is LNHDA and CDR2 SQIVND (reference sequence). The CDR3 has 14 residues. The V and J ends lost 8 bases and 9 bases, in that order; junction bases with no gene match: 7. CDR3 DNA sequence: TGTGCCAGTGCCACGGGGACTAGCGGGATTGAGCAGTTCTTC. This codes for CASATGTSGIEQFF.

The chain carries TRBV23-1 and TRBJ1-5; no reliable D call. TRBV23-1 is recorded as an ORF, its role being uncertain. Trimming cost V 2 bases and J 3 bases, with 11 bases left between them. This CDR3 is built from 15 residues. CDR3 region: CASSQEAGDNQPQHF. As DNA, the CDR3 is TGCGCCAGCAGTCAAGAGGCCGGGGACAATCAGCCCCAGCATTTT.

This chain connects TRBV9 to TRBJ2-1; D is possibly TRBD2 (5 bases). Trimming stripped 0 bases from V and 0 bases from J, with 7 bases between. CDR1 is SGDLS, CDR2 YYNGEE, per germline. This CDR3 is 15 amino acids long. The CDR3: CASSVGSGSYNEQFF. The CDR3, as DNA: TGTGCCAGCAGCGTAGGCAGCGGCTCCTACAATGAGCAGTTCTTC. Full variable domain (rest looked up from reference TRBV9 and TRBJ2-1): DSGVTQTPKHLITATGQRVTLRCSPRSGDLSVYWYQQSLDQGLQFLIQYYNGEERAKGNILERFSAQQFPDLHSELNLSSLELGDSALYFCASSVGSGSYNEQFFGPGTRLTVL.

The gene calls are TRBV27 and TRBJ2-3; D is possibly TRBD1 (8 bases). Looked up from germline, CDR1 is MNHEY and CDR2 is SMNVEV (reference sequence). V was pared by 3 bases and J by 0 bases, with 28 bases between. This CDR3 is built from 21 residues. CDR3 region: CASSLGQGARGGRASTDTQYF. CDR3 nucleotides: TGTGCCAGCAGTTTGGGGCAGGGGGCGCGGGGCGGGAGAGCTAGCACAGATACGCAGTATTTT.

DNA of the CDR3: TGCGCCAGCAGAAACCGGGACAGGGGTGGGGAGACCCAGTACTTC. It is translated as CASRNRDRGGETQYF. V and J are TRBV5-1 and TRBJ2-5, with TRBD1 matching over 10 bases. Germline CDR1 and CDR2: SGHRS and YFSETQ. Trimming took 5 bases from V and 5 from J; bases not matched to a gene: 9. The CDR3 sequence is 15 residues long.

J is TRBJ2-1 and V is TRBV30; no firm D call. Per germline, CDR1 GTSNPN and CDR2 SVGIG (reference sequence). The CDR3 extends over 15 amino acids. Deletions cut 0 bases from V and 0 bases from J, with 9 bases between. CDR3 nucleotide sequence: TGTGCCTGGAGTGTACGCTTGAGCTCCTACAATGAGCAGTTCTTC. Protein: CAWSVRLSSYNEQFF. Full variable domain (outside the CDR3, taken from reference TRBV30 and TRBJ2-1): SQTIHQWPATLVQPVGSPLSLECTVEGTSNPNLYWYRQAAGRGLQLLFYSVGIGQISSEVPQNLSASRPQDRQFILSSKKLLLSDSGFYLCAWSVRLSSYNEQFFGPGTRLTVL.